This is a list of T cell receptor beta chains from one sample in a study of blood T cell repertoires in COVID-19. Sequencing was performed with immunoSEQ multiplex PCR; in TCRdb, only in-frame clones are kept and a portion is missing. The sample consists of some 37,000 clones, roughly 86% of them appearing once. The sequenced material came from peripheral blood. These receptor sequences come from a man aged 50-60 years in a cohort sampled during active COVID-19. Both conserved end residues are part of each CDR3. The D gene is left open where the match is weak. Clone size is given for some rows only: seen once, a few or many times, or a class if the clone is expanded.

TGTGCCAGCAGCTTTCCGGGACTAGCGGGAGAGGCTTCCTACAATGAGCAGTTCTTC CASSFPGLAGEASYNEQFF - TRBD2 TRBJ2-1 TRBV7-9
TGTGCCAGCAGTTTGAGCCACAGGGCGCCCCACACTGAAGCTTTCTTT CASSLSHRAPHTEAFF - - TRBJ1-1 TRBV27
TGCGCCAGCAGCCTCCTAAGCGGGGGTTACAATGAGCAGTTCTTC CASSLLSGGYNEQFF once TRBD2 TRBJ2-1 TRBV4-1
TGTGCCAGCAGCCAACCCGGACAAATCTACGAGCAGTACTTC CASSQPGQIYEQYF - - TRBJ2-7 TRBV3-1/TRBV3-2
TGTGCCAGTACCACAAATGAAAAACTGTTTTTT CASTTNEKLFF - - TRBJ1-4 TRBV19
TGCGCCAGCAGTCAATCCCCGGGACAGGGGGCTTCCTCAGATACGCAGTATTTT CASSQSPGQGASSDTQYF few TRBD1 TRBJ2-3 TRBV23-1
TGTGCCACCCGCCGACAGGGGCCCGGAAACACCATATATTTT CATRRQGPGNTIYF - TRBD1 TRBJ1-3 TRBV5-4
TGTGCCAGCAGCCCGCGGATAGCGGGAGGCACAGATACGCAGTATTTT CASSPRIAGGTDTQYF - TRBD2 TRBJ2-3 TRBV7-8
TGTGCCAGCAGCTTACGCGGACAGGGGCGGTATTCTGGGGCCAACGTCCTGACTTTC CASSLRGQGRYSGANVLTF - TRBD1 TRBJ2-6 TRBV7-2
TGTGCCAGTAGTTGGGCAGGGGGCTACACCTTC CASSWAGGYTF - - TRBJ1-2 TRBV19
TGTGCCAGCAGCTCAACCTCGGAGCGGGGCACTGAAGCTTTCTTT CASSSTSERGTEAFF - - TRBJ1-1 TRBV7-3
TGTGCTAGTGGTTTAGCCCTCGGGAGGGGGCAGCCCCAGCATTTT CASGLALGRGQPQHF few - TRBJ1-5 TRBV12-5
TGTGCCACCACACCGCTTGAGGACACTGAAGCTTTCTTT CATTPLEDTEAFF - - TRBJ1-1 TRBV11-3
TGCGCCAGCAGCCAAGATCGACTAGCGGCCTACGAGCAGTACTTC CASSQDRLAAYEQYF - TRBD2 TRBJ2-7 TRBV4-3
TGTGCCAGCAGTCAGCAAGAGACCCAGTACTTC CASSQQETQYF - - TRBJ2-5 TRBV2
TGTGCCAGCAGCGTAGACGGGAGTGGTGGAGATACGCAGTATTTT CASSVDGSGGDTQYF - - TRBJ2-3 TRBV9
TGTGCCAGCTCACCGGGACAGGGGGGACTGAACACTGAAGCTTTCTTT CASSPGQGGLNTEAFF once TRBD1 TRBJ1-1 TRBV18
TGCAGCGTACGGACAGGGGCTGGACAGTCCCAGCATTTT CSVRTGAGQSQHF medium-sized TRBD1 TRBJ1-5 TRBV29-1
TGTGCCAGCAGCCCCCTAACAGGGGACCACATTTTTAGCAATCAGCCCCAGCATTTT CASSPLTGDHIFSNQPQHF - TRBD1 TRBJ1-5 TRBV7-8
TGTGCCAGCAGTTACCTCGCGGGGTACGAGCAGTACTTC CASSYLAGYEQYF many - TRBJ2-7 TRBV6-2/TRBV6-3
TGTGCCAGCGGGAGACTAGCGGGAAATGAGCAGTTCTTC CASGRLAGNEQFF - TRBD2 TRBJ2-1 TRBV2
TGTGCCAGCACTGGGACTAGCCTCGGTGAGCAGTTCTTC CASTGTSLGEQFF - TRBD2 TRBJ2-1 TRBV6-5
TGCGCCAGCAGCCTATACGGGGCAGGGGACGGCTACACCTTC CASSLYGAGDGYTF - - TRBJ1-2 TRBV4-1
TGTGCCAGCAGCCCCAATTGGGAAGCGGGAGAACCAGATACGCAGTATTTT CASSPNWEAGEPDTQYF - TRBD2 TRBJ2-3 TRBV9
TGTGCCAGCAGTTCAGGGATCAATCAGCCCCAGCATTTT CASSSGINQPQHF - - TRBJ1-5 TRBV6-6
TGCGCCAGCAGCCCTAGCGGGGGGAGCACAGATACGCAGTATTTT CASSPSGGSTDTQYF - TRBD2 TRBJ2-3 TRBV5-1
TGTGCCAGCAGTGGGGACAGGGAACTCTGGGAGCAGTACTTC CASSGDRELWEQYF - TRBD1 TRBJ2-7 TRBV6-2/TRBV6-3
TGCGCCAGCTCGAGGCGGGAGCTAAACAATGAGCAGTTCTTC CASSRRELNNEQFF once TRBD2 TRBJ2-1 TRBV5-1
TGTGCCAGCAGCGTCTGGACTAGCGGAACAGATACGCAGTATTTT CASSVWTSGTDTQYF - TRBD2 TRBJ2-3 TRBV5-4
TGTGCCACCAGTGATCGGGGGTTTCCCGGGGAGACCCAGTACTTC CATSDRGFPGETQYF - - TRBJ2-5 TRBV24-1
TGTGCCAGCAGTAGTGACAGGGAGAGGACTGAAGCTTTCTTT CASSSDRERTEAFF - TRBD1 TRBJ1-1 TRBV6-5
TGCGCCAGCAGGCGGGACAGCCATACTGCTACCTACGAGCAGTACTTC CASRRDSHTATYEQYF - - TRBJ2-7 TRBV5-1
TGTGCCAGCAGCAACACAGATACGCAGTATTTT CASSNTDTQYF - - TRBJ2-3 TRBV12-3/TRBV12-4
TGCGCCAGCAGCCTTGACGGGACAGACTTCTACGAGCAGTACTTC CASSLDGTDFYEQYF - TRBD1 TRBJ2-7 TRBV5-1
TGTGCCAGCAGTCGGGACAGGGACTATGGCTACACCTTC CASSRDRDYGYTF - TRBD1 TRBJ1-2 TRBV12-3/TRBV12-4
TGTGCCAGCAGCAGGGGGTGGACTAGCGGGATTGGAGGGGATGAGCAGTTCTTC CASSRGWTSGIGGDEQFF - TRBD2 TRBJ2-1 TRBV13
TGTGCCAGCAGCGAAGCAGGGGGTGATCAGCCCCAGCATTTT CASSEAGGDQPQHF - TRBD1 TRBJ1-5 TRBV9
TGTGCCTGGACCCTGAGGAACACACTTTCAGGGACTGAAGCTTTCTTT CAWTLRNTLSGTEAFF - - TRBJ1-1 TRBV30
TGTGCCAGCAGCTTAGCCAGACAGGACTACGAGCAGTACTTC CASSLARQDYEQYF - - TRBJ2-7 TRBV7-9
TGCAGCGTTGCCGTCTACCAGGATGGAAACACCATATATTTT CSVAVYQDGNTIYF - - TRBJ1-3 TRBV29-1
TGTGCCAGCAGCAAAGCGTGGATCCCCTTCAGGAAACACCATATATTT CASSKAWIPFRKHHIF - - TRBJ1-3 TRBV21-1
TGTGCCAGCAGCTCGACAGGGTATGGCTACACCTTC CASSSTGYGYTF - TRBD1 TRBJ1-2 TRBV5-6